A selection of T cell receptor beta chains follows, all from one sample in a study of blood T cell repertoires in COVID-19. Sequenced by immunoSEQ multiplex PCR; TCRdb stores in-frame clones only, minus some. The data hold more than 150,000 clones, with roughly 76% observed a single time. Sequences were obtained from peripheral blood. The receptors were sampled from a woman older than 75 with COVID-19, enrolled during active disease. Each CDR3 is given with its conserved first and last residue. D genes are given only for firm matches. Not every row has a clone size; where given, it reads once, few, many or a size class.

v_gene	d_gene	abundance	j_gene	CDR3aa	CDR3nt
TRBV7-8	-	few	TRBJ2-5	CASSSYQEPGETQYF	TGTGCCAGCAGCTCCTACCAGGAACCCGGAGAGACCCAGTACTTC
TRBV13	-	-	TRBJ2-1	CASSFPGEEGNEQFF	TGTGCCAGCAGCTTTCCGGGAGAAGAAGGGAATGAGCAGTTCTTC
TRBV7-2	TRBD1	few	TRBJ2-1	CASSKGQGLDNEQFF	TGTGCCAGCAGCAAGGGACAGGGGCTAGACAATGAGCAGTTCTTC
TRBV5-4	TRBD2	once	TRBJ2-5	CASSSQRGYQETQYF	TGTGCCAGCAGCTCTCAGCGGGGTTACCAAGAGACCCAGTACTTC
TRBV30	-	many	TRBJ2-7	CAWNAGWYEQYF	TGTGCCTGGAACGCAGGGTGGTACGAGCAGTACTTC
TRBV11-2	TRBD2	-	TRBJ2-7	CASSQGLAGVYYEQYF	TGTGCCAGCAGCCAAGGTCTAGCGGGGGTCTACTACGAGCAGTACTTC
TRBV28	-	-	TRBJ1-1	CASRPPGNTEAFF	TGTGCCAGCAGACCCCCCGGGAACACTGAAGCTTTCTTT
TRBV2	-	once	TRBJ1-1	CASSEGARGTEAFF	TGTGCCAGCAGTGAGGGGGCCCGGGGCACTGAAGCTTTCTTT
TRBV7-9	TRBD2	-	TRBJ2-1	CASASGGNEQFF	TGTGCCAGCGCTAGCGGGGGTAATGAGCAGTTCTTC
TRBV3-1/TRBV3-2	-	-	TRBJ2-7	CASSTDRPSYEQYF	TGTGCCAGCAGCACAGACAGGCCCTCCTACGAGCAGTACTTC
TRBV6-5	TRBD2	-	TRBJ2-7	CASRGLAGWREQYF	TGTGCCAGCAGGGGACTAGCGGGGTGGAGAGAGCAGTACTTC
TRBV3-1/TRBV3-2	-	-	TRBJ2-1	CASSPGSLNYNEQFF	TGTGCCAGCAGCCCCGGGAGTCTCAATTACAATGAGCAGTTCTTC
TRBV7-9	TRBD1	-	TRBJ1-4	CASSYTGTGLPNEKLFF	TGTGCCAGCAGCTACACCGGGACAGGGCTTCCTAATGAAAAACTGTTTTTT
TRBV4-2	TRBD2	few	TRBJ2-1	CASSPTRGGGNEQFF	TGTGCCAGCAGCCCCACTCGGGGGGGTGGGAATGAGCAGTTCTTC
TRBV5-1	-	-	TRBJ1-4	CASSPDRARGEKLFF	TGCGCCAGCAGTCCCGACCGAGCCAGAGGTGAAAAACTGTTTTTT
TRBV9	-	-	TRBJ2-6	CASSVVSSGANVLTF	TGTGCCAGCAGCGTAGTTTCTTCCGGGGCCAACGTCCTGACTTTC
TRBV21-1	-	-	TRBJ1-4	CASSKRGGWVEKLFF	TGTGCCAGCAGCAAACGGGGGGGCTGGGTTGAAAAACTGTTTTTT
TRBV10-3	TRBD2	-	TRBJ2-3	CAISSGTSPDTQYF	TGTGCCATCAGCTCCGGGACTAGCCCAGATACGCAGTATTTT
TRBV3-1/TRBV3-2	-	-	TRBJ2-5	CASSQAGMAQYF	TGTGCCAGCAGCCAAGCCGGGATGGCCCAGTACTTC
TRBV29-1	-	few	TRBJ2-7	CSVGTGISYEQYF	TGCAGCGTGGGAACAGGGATCTCCTACGAGCAGTACTTC
TRBV28	-	-	TRBJ1-2	CASSPPGGSQANYGYTF	TGTGCCAGCAGCCCACCCGGGGGTTCACAAGCTAACTATGGCTACACCTTC
TRBV7-9	-	once	TRBJ2-1	CASSSDFNSYNEQFF	TGTGCCAGCAGCTCGGACTTTAACTCCTACAATGAGCAGTTCTTC
TRBV2	TRBD1	-	TRBJ2-7	CASRRTGTPYEQYF	TGTGCCAGCAGGAGGACAGGGACCCCCTACGAGCAGTACTTC
TRBV27	-	-	TRBJ2-4	CASSLSGAVAKNIQYF	TGTGCCAGCAGTTTATCTGGGGCCGTAGCCAAAAACATTCAGTACTTC
TRBV2	-	-	TRBJ2-3	CASSLQGGTDTQYF	TGTGCCAGCAGTCTCCAGGGGGGAACAGATACGCAGTATTTT
TRBV18	-	-	TRBJ2-7	CASSPSVTAAYEQYF	TGTGCCAGCTCACCGTCTGTAACGGCGGCGTACGAGCAGTACTTC
TRBV5-6	TRBD1	-	TRBJ1-5	CASSLLGQGEPQHF	TGTGCCAGCAGCTTGTTGGGACAGGGGGAGCCCCAGCATTTT
TRBV12-3/TRBV12-4	-	-	TRBJ2-3	CASSGVSTHTQYF	TGTGCCAGCAGCGGGGTCTCCACACATACGCAGTATTTT
TRBV6-1	TRBD1	few	TRBJ1-2	CASSEGGTVYGYTF	TGTGCCAGCAGTGAAGGAGGGACAGTCTATGGCTACACCTTC
TRBV5-1	-	-	TRBJ1-4	CASSLAGGADEKLFF	TGCGCCAGCAGCTTGGCCGGGGGGGCGGATGAAAAACTGTTTTTT
TRBV5-1	TRBD1	-	TRBJ2-7	CASSLEGQTLDEQYF	TGCGCCAGCAGCTTGGAGGGACAGACCCTTGACGAGCAGTACTTC
TRBV7-2	-	-	TRBJ1-2	CASSLERRYTF	TGTGCCAGCAGCTTAGAGAGGCGCTACACCTTC
TRBV2	-	-	TRBJ2-7	CASTKSLLAQREQYF	TGTGCCAGCACCAAAAGCCTACTAGCCCAGCGCGAGCAGTACTTC
TRBV28	-	-	TRBJ2-2	CASSLSLDTGELFF	TGTGCCAGCAGTTTATCACTGGACACCGGGGAGCTGTTTTTT
TRBV2	-	-	TRBJ2-7	CASSDFQQHPSYEQYF	TGTGCCAGCAGTGATTTTCAACAGCACCCCTCCTACGAGCAGTACTTC
TRBV18	-	-	TRBJ1-5	CASSPSGQHNQPQHF	TGTGCCAGCTCACCTAGTGGGCAGCACAATCAGCCCCAGCATTTT
TRBV7-2	-	once	TRBJ1-5	CASSLVPGVAQPQHF	TGTGCCAGCAGCTTAGTCCCAGGGGTTGCCCAGCCCCAGCATTTT
TRBV19	-	-	TRBJ1-5	CASSIRQGYQPQHF	TGTGCCAGTAGTATACGGCAGGGGTATCAGCCCCAGCATTTT
TRBV19	-	-	TRBJ1-1	CASSMTGFMNTEAFF	TGTGCCAGTAGTATGACAGGATTCATGAACACTGAAGCTTTCTTT
TRBV18	-	few	TRBJ1-2	CASSPYGESGYTF	TGTGCCAGCTCACCCTACGGGGAGAGTGGCTACACCTTC
TRBV6-5	TRBD2	-	TRBJ2-1	CASEGLAPGTDEQFF	TGTGCCAGTGAGGGACTAGCGCCAGGGACGGATGAGCAGTTCTTC
TRBV6-5	-	-	TRBJ1-4	CASSGMDATNEKLFF	TGTGCCAGCTCAGGGATGGATGCAACTAATGAAAAACTGTTTTTT
TRBV3-1/TRBV3-2	-	-	TRBJ1-2	CASSQRARDVAYGYTF	TGTGCCAGCAGCCAAAGAGCCAGGGATGTCGCCTATGGCTACACCTTC
TRBV7-6	TRBD1	-	TRBJ2-2	CASSSGTGGGTGELFF	TGTGCCAGCAGCTCTGGGACAGGGGGCGGCACCGGGGAGCTGTTTTTT
TRBV7-9	TRBD2	-	TRBJ2-1	CASSLAQREGLEQFF	TGTGCCAGCAGCTTAGCCCAGCGGGAGGGTCTGGAGCAGTTCTTC
TRBV19	-	once	TRBJ2-1	CASSIDLWGRVDEQFF	TGTGCCAGTAGTATAGATCTATGGGGCAGGGTCGATGAGCAGTTCTTC
TRBV2	TRBD1	-	TRBJ1-2	CASSEAYSTGAHGYTF	TGTGCCAGCAGTGAAGCATACTCTACAGGGGCCCATGGCTACACCTTC
TRBV16	-	-	TRBJ2-7	CASSQSLDEQYF	TGTGCCAGCAGCCAATCTCTCGACGAGCAGTACTTC
TRBV2	TRBD2	-	TRBJ2-3	CASNKGLASDTQYF	TGTGCCAGCAACAAAGGACTAGCCTCAGATACGCAGTATTTT
TRBV11-3	TRBD2	-	TRBJ2-2	CASRNLAGNTGELFF	TGTGCCAGCAGGAACCTAGCGGGGAACACCGGGGAGCTGTTTTTT
TRBV29-1	TRBD1	-	TRBJ2-1	CSGLPGQGYEQFF	TGCAGCGGCCTTCCGGGACAGGGCTATGAGCAGTTCTTC
TRBV5-1	TRBD1	-	TRBJ1-1	CASRTGVNTEAFF	TGCGCCTCCCGGACAGGCGTGAACACTGAAGCTTTCTTT
TRBV12-5	-	-	TRBJ1-1	CASGLGGEVTEAFF	TGTGCTAGTGGTTTGGGGGGGGAGGTCACTGAAGCTTTCTTT
TRBV18	-	-	TRBJ2-5	CASSPLWEKETQYF	TGTGCCAGCTCACCACTGTGGGAGAAAGAGACCCAGTACTTC
TRBV24-1	-	-	TRBJ2-5	CATSATTQGYVPQYF	TGTGCCACCAGTGCCACAACCCAGGGATATGTGCCCCAGTACTTC